These T cell receptor beta chains were read from a single sample in a study of blood T cell repertoires in COVID-19. Here immunoSEQ multiplex PCR was the method, and the copy in TCRdb shows in-frame clones only, minus some. Seen here are 220,000 or so clones, roughly four fifths observed once, and the top ten hold about 2%. The specimen was peripheral blood. The receptors shown here come from a woman aged 80 or over with acute or convalescent COVID-19. Both conserved end residues are part of each CDR3. Fields, in order: clone size, J gene, CDR3 length, V gene, D gene, CDR3 DNA, CDR3 protein. A D gene is named only where the DNA matches it firmly. Clone size is not always given. Where it is, it says once, few, many or a class for expanded clones.

. TRBJ1-1 14 TRBV6-2/TRBV6-3 TRBD1 TGTGCCAGCAGTTACCCGACAGGGGCGGGCGAAGCTTTCTTT CASSYPTGAGEAFF
. TRBJ2-3 17 TRBV5-4 TRBD2 TGTGCCAGCAGCTTGCCTAGCGGGGGGGCCATGGCGGATACGCAGTATTTT CASSLPSGGAMADTQYF
. TRBJ2-3 16 TRBV5-1 TRBD2 TGCGCCAGCAGCAAACTAGCGGGAGGCAACAGAGATACGCAGTATTTT CASSKLAGGNRDTQYF
. TRBJ2-1 17 TRBV28 TRBD2 TGTGCCAGCAGTTTATCAGGGACTAGCGGGAGTTTCGATGAGCAGTTCTTC CASSLSGTSGSFDEQFF
. TRBJ1-5 15 TRBV5-6 TRBD1 TGTGCCAGCAGCCGAGCCCGGGACAGGGGTCAGCCCCAGCATTTT CASSRARDRGQPQHF
once TRBJ2-1 15 TRBV7-2 . TGTGCCAGCAGCTTAGGGGGGGTGGAGTACAATGAGCAGTTCTTC CASSLGGVEYNEQFF
. TRBJ2-1 15 TRBV19 TRBD1 TGTGCCAGTAGTATAGGGACAGGGGGCTACAATGAGCAGTTCTTC CASSIGTGGYNEQFF
. TRBJ1-1 16 TRBV19 TRBD1 TGTGCCAGTAGTATAGCAGGGGGGCGACGGAACACTGAAGCTTTCTTT CASSIAGGRRNTEAFF
. TRBJ1-3 13 TRBV11-2 . TGTGCCAGCAGCTCCCTACAGGGCCACACCATATATTTT CASSSLQGHTIYF
. TRBJ1-1 15 TRBV30 . TGTGCCTGGAGTGATACAGGGCAGGGATACACTGAAGCTTTCTTT CAWSDTGQGYTEAFF
. TRBJ1-1 14 TRBV5-1 . TGCGCCAGCAGCTCCAACCAGTGGAACACTGAAGCTTTCTTT CASSSNQWNTEAFF
. TRBJ2-2 17 TRBV3-1/TRBV3-2 . TGTGCCAGCAGCCAAGAAAGGTGGGGACAGAACACCGGGGAGCTGTTTTTT CASSQERWGQNTGELFF
once TRBJ2-1 16 TRBV6-2/TRBV6-3 . TGTGCCAGCAGTTACGGCTGGGGAGGAAGCGGGAATGAGCAGTTCTTC CASSYGWGGSGNEQFF
once TRBJ2-1 15 TRBV7-9 TRBD2 TGTGCCAGCAGCTTCCTGGTAGCGGGCCTCAATGAGCAGTTCTTC CASSFLVAGLNEQFF